This entry lists 7 T cell receptor beta chains sequenced from one sample in a study of T cells in tumors and immune-related adverse events. Assay used: immunoSEQ multiplex PCR; TCRdb lists only in-frame clones, some missing. The data show about 22,000 clones, about 90% seen once. This material consisted of lymph node tissue, taken from a patient treated with anti-PD-1 therapy. These receptors were collected from a female donor with metastatic renal cell carcinoma.

This chain joins TRBV30 and TRBJ2-7; 8 nucleotides match TRBD2. CDR1 is GTSNPN and CDR2 is SVGIG in the germline V gene (reference sequence). CDR3 length: 14 residues. V dropped 4 bases and J dropped 7; count of bases not matched to a gene: 12. The CDR3 coding sequence is TGTGCCTGGACTCTTAAACTAGCGGCTCGGGAGCAGTACTTC. Its protein is CAWTLKLAAREQYF. The complete variable domain, with remaining parts taken from reference TRBV30 and TRBJ2-7, reads SQTIHQWPATLVQPVGSPLSLECTVEGTSNPNLYWYRQAAGRGLQLLFYSVGIGQISSEVPQNLSASRPQDRQFILSSKKLLLSDSGFYLCAWTLKLAAREQYFGPGTRLTVT.

The genes are TRBV4-1 and TRBJ1-2; D not resolved. Germline values: CDR1 MGHRA, CDR2 YSYEKL. There are 15 residues in the CDR3. The germline V and J ends were trimmed by 2 bases and 6 bases, with 16 bases remaining between them. The CDR3 region is CASSQWTYPSDGYTF. CDR3 DNA sequence: TGCGCCAGCAGCCAATGGACTTATCCCTCCGATGGCTACACCTTC.

The V and J genes are TRBV14 and TRBJ2-2; D possibly uses TRBD1 or TRBD2 (5 bases each). Germline loops: CDR1 SGHDN, CDR2 FVKESK. Trimming left V 6 bases short and J 4 bases short, with 12 bases between. This CDR3 has 14 residues. The CDR3 reads CASRGVEPTGELFF. The CDR3 nucleotides are TGTGCCAGCAGGGGGGTCGAGCCCACCGGGGAGCTGTTTTTT.

V gene TRBV4-2 combines with J gene TRBJ2-3, with D hard to call. Trimming pared 2 bases from V and 2 bases from J, leaving 11 bases between. This CDR3 has 15 residues. Germline CDR1 LGHNA, CDR2 YNFKEQ. CDR3 sequence reads: CASSQLDETTDTQYF. As DNA, the CDR3 is TGTGCCAGCAGCCAACTCGACGAAACCACAGATACGCAGTATTTT.

The rearrangement joins TRBV4-3 to TRBJ2-3; 9 bases match TRBD2. Germline CDR1 is LGHNA and CDR2 is YSLEER. With V trimmed by 5 bases and J by 2 bases, 8 bases remained unmatched. This CDR3 has 16 amino acids. In DNA form, the CDR3 reads TGCGCCAGCAGCTCGTCCCTAGCGGGGTACACAGATACGCAGTATTTT. Translated, it gives CASSSSLAGYTDTQYF.

The chain joins TRBV7-2 to TRBJ1-4, with 9 bases fitting TRBD1. The germline V gene encodes CDR1 SGHTA and CDR2 FQGNSA. The ends lost 5 bases at V and 8 bases at J; junction bases unmatched: 12. This CDR3 spans 16 amino acids. CDR3 DNA: TGTGCCAGCAGCCGCCCACCGGGACAGGGAGCCGAAAAACTGTTTTTT. Amino acids: CASSRPPGQGAEKLFF.

This chain uses TRBV7-2 with TRBJ1-1, with no clear D. The CDR3 consists of 14 residues. Germline V lookup: CDR1 SGHTA, CDR2 FQGNSA. Trimming took 1 base from V and 6 from J, leaving 12 bases between them. The CDR3 bases are TGTGCCAGCAGCTTAGGGCAGGCCTTCCCTGAAGCTTTCTTT. Encoded protein: CASSLGQAFPEAFF.